A single sample is the source of the 8 T cell receptor beta chains below, sequenced in a study of T cells after yellow fever vaccination. Each CDR3 protein gets one entry after TCRdb re-called the 5' RACE reads with MiXCR. The sample lists about 130,000 distinct CDR3 sequences; about 7% were seen once. Sequenced here: CD4+ T cells sorted from PBMCs, sampled 9 to 11 days after the first yellow fever vaccination. The receptors originated from a man between 18 and 35 years old who received the YFV17D yellow fever vaccine.

At least ten counts were recorded for this clonotype. J is TRBJ1-5 and V is TRBV20-1, with TRBD1 matching over 7 bases. The germline V gene has CDR1 DFQATT and CDR2 SNEGSKA (reference sequence). CDR3 length: 18 amino acids. Germline trimming cut 5 bases from V and 2 bases from J; bases unmatched to any gene: 18. The CDR3 DNA is TGCAGTGCTCTAGAAGGACGGGACAGACTCATGGGCAATCAGCCCCAGCATTTT. It yields the protein CSALEGRDRLMGNQPQHF.

This clonotype was recorded many times. The CDR3: CASSQGFNGVGQPQHF. CDR3 in DNA: TGCGCCAGCAGCCAAGGGTTCAACGGTGTCGGGCAGCCCCAGCATTTT. This sequence joins TRBV4-3 and TRBJ1-5, with unresolved D. The ends were cut back, 1 base at V and 7 bases at J, with 17 bases in the middle. CDR1 and CDR2 (germline): LGHNA, YSLEER. The CDR3 has 16 residues.

This clonotype was detected many times. CDR3 DNA: TGTGCCAGCAGCCTGACAGGAGGCAATCAGCCCCAGCATTTT. It codes for CASSLTGGNQPQHF. The J gene is TRBJ1-5, the V gene TRBV7-9; the D gene is possibly TRBD1 (6 bases). Trimming removed 5 bases from V and 2 bases from J, with 10 bases in between. CDR1 is SEHNR, CDR2 FQNEAQ, per germline (reference sequence). The CDR3 sequence is 14 residues long.

This clonotype was seen ten or more times. The chain has TRBV6-5 and TRBJ1-3; unclear D gene. Germline values: CDR1 MNHEY, CDR2 SVGAGI. Trimming shortened V by 0 bases and J by 3 bases, and 6 bases separated the two germline ends. There are 14 residues in the CDR3. CDR3 region: CASSYSMGGNTIYF. The CDR3 DNA reads as TGTGCCAGCAGTTACTCGATGGGTGGAAACACCATATATTTT.

The V gene is TRBV7-9, the J gene TRBJ2-5, with TRBD2 matching 12 bases. Germline V gene lookup returns CDR1 SEHNR and CDR2 FQNEAQ (reference sequence). V lost 5 bases to trimming and J lost 4 bases; unmatched junction nucleotides: 8. The CDR3 is 16 amino acids. The CDR3: CASSAGLAGGRETQYF. The CDR3 nucleotides read TGTGCCAGCAGCGCGGGCCTAGCGGGGGGGCGAGAGACCCAGTACTTC.

The chain links TRBV20-1 to TRBJ1-1, with D possibly matching TRBD1 (6 bases). Deletions cut 4 bases from V and 14 bases from J, with 29 bases between. Germline lookup yields CDR1 DFQATT and CDR2 SNEGSKA (reference sequence). The CDR3 is 15 residues long. Here the CDR3 reads CSAKTRDNIPKWCFF. The CDR3 DNA is TGCAGTGCTAAGACCCGGGACAATATCCCGAAATGGTGCTTCTTT.

This clonotype was seen many times. DNA of the CDR3: TGTGCCAGTAGCTCGACAGTGAACACTGAAGCTTTCTTT. Translated: CASSSTVNTEAFF. The chain links TRBV19 to TRBJ1-1; perhaps TRBD1 as D (5 bases). The CDR3 extends over 13 amino acids. Germline assignment: CDR1 LNHDA and CDR2 SQIVND (reference sequence). V dropped 6 bases and J dropped 0 bases, with 8 bases sitting between them.

This clonotype was found many times. The J gene is TRBJ1-2, the V gene TRBV4-3; D unclear. The CDR3 is made up of 13 amino acids. V gave up 0 bases and J gave up 4 bases, with 6 bases separating them. Looked up from germline, CDR1 is LGHNA and CDR2 is YSLEER. CDR3 DNA sequence: TGCGCCAGCAGCCAAGATCCCGGCTATGGCTACACCTTC. The encoded protein is CASSQDPGYGYTF.